Presented here are 18 T cell receptor beta chains from one specimen sequenced in a study of T-cell memory formation after mild COVID-19. TCRdb re-called the 5' RACE reads with MiXCR, one entry per CDR3 protein. The sample comprises under 250,000 distinct CDR3 sequences, 7.5% to 10% of which are singletons, and roughly a fifth rests with the top ten. Specimen: PBMCs or a T cell subset sorted from them (not recorded which). The receptors come from a young man who had mild COVID-19 (a few samples of this study predate the infection). Cell type and time point are not known.

This clonotype was observed a few times. The chain has TRBV20-1 and TRBJ2-3, with 10 positions matching TRBD2. The V gene's germline CDR1 is DFQATT and CDR2 SNEGSKA (reference sequence). V dropped 4 bases and J dropped 4; count of bases not matched to a gene: 11. The CDR3 spans 16 residues. CDR3 bases: TGCAGTGCTACCTGGATCCTAGCGGGGGTGGCAGATACGCAGTATTTT. Amino acids: CSATWILAGVADTQYF.

The sample holds a few counts of this clonotype. The chain has TRBV5-6 and TRBJ2-2; D unclear. The CDR3 length is 14 residues. Trimming stripped 4 bases from V and 9 bases from J, with 16 bases between. Germline V gene data show CDR1 as SGHDT and CDR2 as YYEEEE. The CDR3 region has the DNA TGTGCCAGCAGCCCTGGGAATAGGGTCCGGGAGCTGTTTTTT. Its translation: CASSPGNRVRELFF.

This clonotype was counted many times. This chain links TRBV24-1 with TRBJ2-3; D possibly corresponds to TRBD1 (6 bases). The germline V gene has CDR1 KGHDR and CDR2 SFDVKD. CDR3 length: 15 amino acids. Trimming removed 4 bases from V and 1 base from J, with 11 bases in between. CDR3 in DNA: TGTGCCACCAGTGACCGCAGGGGTGGCACAGATACGCAGTATTTT. Residues: CATSDRRGGTDTQYF.

This clonotype occurred a few times. This chain joins TRBV5-1 and TRBJ1-1, with 8 nucleotides matching TRBD1. CDR1 is SGHRS and CDR2 is YFSETQ in the germline V gene. The CDR3 extends over 14 amino acids. The junction had 6 bases not matched to a gene; V was cut back by 4 bases and J by 4 bases. In DNA form, the CDR3 reads TGCGCCAGCAGCAATAAACAGGGGGGCACTGAAGCTTTCTTT. Translating gives CASSNKQGGTEAFF.

This clonotype showed up just a few times. The chain employs TRBV6-6 and TRBJ1-1; 9 bases line up with TRBD1. CDR1 and CDR2 from the germline V gene are MNHNY and SVGAGI (reference sequence). J lost 10 bases, V lost 2 bases, and 2 bases had no gene match. There are 12 residues in the CDR3. The CDR3, as DNA: TGTGCCAGCAGTTACCCGGGACAGGGAGCTTTCTTT. Its translation: CASSYPGQGAFF.

The chain links TRBV20-1 to TRBJ2-7, with 10 positions matching TRBD1. The CDR3 extends over 14 amino acids. Trimming removed 5 bases from V and 4 bases from J; junction bases left unmatched: 8. Germline assignment: CDR1 DFQATT and CDR2 SNEGSKA (reference sequence). Written as DNA, the CDR3 is TGCAGTGCTTCCACCGGACAGGGGGTATACGAGCAGTACTTC. Its protein is CSASTGQGVYEQYF.

At least ten counts were recorded for this clonotype. The chain couples TRBV6-4 to TRBJ2-1; perhaps TRBD1 as D (5 bases). Germline lookup yields CDR1 MRHNA and CDR2 SNTAGT. The CDR3 is 16 amino acids. V lost 2 bases, J lost 2 bases, and 13 bases lay in between. CDR3 DNA sequence: TGTGCCAGCAGTGACGACGACAGAGCTCCCTACAATGAGCAGTTCTTC. Translating it yields CASSDDDRAPYNEQFF.

The chain links TRBV4-2 to TRBJ2-5; D is unresolved. Germline V gene sequence: CDR1 LGHNA, CDR2 YNFKEQ. CDR3 length: 16 amino acids. The V gene lost 0 bases and the J gene lost 2 bases, with 13 bases spanning the gap. CDR3 amino acids: CASSQDSTMLQETQYF. The CDR3 DNA follows: TGTGCCAGCAGCCAAGATAGTACGATGCTGCAAGAGACCCAGTACTTC.

This sequence joins TRBV5-6 and TRBJ1-4, with no clear D. The V end was cut by 0 bases, the J end by 8 bases, with 14 bases between. CDR1 and CDR2 from the germline V gene are SGHDT and YYEEEE. The CDR3 length is 15 residues. In nucleotides, the CDR3 is TGTGCCAGCAGCTTGGCTGGCGGTGGAAGGGAAAAACTGTTTTTT. Protein sequence: CASSLAGGGREKLFF.

This clonotype was found a few times. CDR3 coding DNA: TGTGCCAGCAGCACCGGACAGGGGACTCAGCCCCAGCATTTT. This translates into CASSTGQGTQPQHF. The chain joins TRBV7-9 to TRBJ1-5; 9 bases are a match to TRBD1. The CDR3 is made up of 14 amino acids. Germline V gives CDR1 SEHNR, CDR2 FQNEAQ (reference sequence). V lost 5 bases and J lost 6; bases outside the gene matches: 5.

The chain carries TRBV6-2 or TRBV6-3 and TRBJ2-7; D remains unclear. Germline CDR1 and CDR2: MNHEY and SVGEGT. V was cut by 5 bases and J by 9 bases, with 17 bases left in between. This CDR3 region has 13 residues. The CDR3 DNA is TGTGCCAGCAGTCCCGATTTGACGTCCGGGCAGTACGTC. Protein: CASSPDLTSGQYV.

CDR3 amino acids: CASSQGGPGGYNSPLHF. The DNA for the CDR3 is TGCGCCAGCAGCCAAGGAGGGCCTGGGGGATATAATTCACCCCTCCACTTT. The rearrangement links TRBV4-3 to TRBJ1-6; perhaps TRBD1 as D (5 bases). CDR1 and CDR2 from the germline V gene are LGHNA and YSLEER. The CDR3 extends over 17 amino acids. The V end was cut by 1 base, the J end by 4 bases, with 14 bases between.

This rearrangement joins TRBV28 to TRBJ2-3; D perhaps matches TRBD2 (5 bases). Trimming pared 6 bases from V and 9 bases from J, leaving 16 bases between. This CDR3 is 13 amino acids long. Germline V gives CDR1 MDHEN, CDR2 SYDVKM. CDR3 coding DNA: TGTGCCAGCAGGGTATCGTGGGAGAGGACGCAGTATTTT. Its protein is CASRVSWERTQYF.

The chain recombines TRBV13 with TRBJ1-3; D is uncertain. This CDR3 is 14 amino acids long. V lost 5 bases and J lost 2, with 10 bases in between. Germline CDR1 is PRHDT and CDR2 is FYEKMQ (reference sequence). The DNA for the CDR3 is TGTGCCAGCAGCACGGGGAATACTGGAAACACCATATATTTT. Its protein is CASSTGNTGNTIYF.

V usage is TRBV15 and J usage is TRBJ1-5, with D tentatively TRBD1 (5 bases). This CDR3 has 15 residues. CDR1 and CDR2 (germline): LNHNV, YYDKDF (reference sequence). V lost 0 bases to trimming and J lost 4 bases, with 10 bases between them. CDR3 nucleotide sequence: TGTGCCACCAGCAGAGACAGGGATCGGAATCAGCCCCAGCATTTT. This encodes CATSRDRDRNQPQHF. Supplemented by reference TRBV15 and TRBJ1-5, the full variable domain reads DAMVIQNPRYQVTQFGKPVTLSCSQTLNHNVMYWYQQKSSQAPKLLFHYYDKDFNNEADTPDNFQSRRPNTSFCFLDIRSPGLGDTAMYLCATSRDRDRNQPQHFGDGTRLSIL.

This clonotype was seen a few times. V gene TRBV4-3 combines with J gene TRBJ2-5; 11 bases align to TRBD2. The germline V gene encodes CDR1 LGHNA and CDR2 YSLEER. The CDR3 consists of 16 residues. J was trimmed by 4 bases and V by 2 bases; bases with no gene match: 6. CDR3 coding DNA: TGCGCCAGCAGCCAATCGCTTAGCGGGGGGGCAGAGACCCAGTACTTC. It codes for CASSQSLSGGAETQYF.

The chain carries TRBV5-1 and TRBJ2-5; D gene unclear. The CDR3 has 13 amino acids. Germline CDR1 and CDR2: SGHRS and YFSETQ. Trimming cost V 4 bases and J 5 bases, with 12 bases left between them. CDR3 loop: CASSRPPEETQYF. The CDR3 DNA reads TGCGCCAGCAGCCGGCCGCCGGAGGAGACCCAGTACTTC.

In this sample, this clonotype turned up a few times. The chain employs TRBV7-9 and TRBJ2-5; possible D gene TRBD1, 6 bases. Germline V gives CDR1 SEHNR, CDR2 FQNEAQ (reference sequence). Trimming cost V 11 bases and J 3 bases, with 13 bases left between them. This CDR3 has 12 amino acids. CDR3 sequence: CAVGRGKETQYF. CDR3 DNA: TGTGCCGTGGGCAGGGGTAAAGAGACCCAGTACTTC.